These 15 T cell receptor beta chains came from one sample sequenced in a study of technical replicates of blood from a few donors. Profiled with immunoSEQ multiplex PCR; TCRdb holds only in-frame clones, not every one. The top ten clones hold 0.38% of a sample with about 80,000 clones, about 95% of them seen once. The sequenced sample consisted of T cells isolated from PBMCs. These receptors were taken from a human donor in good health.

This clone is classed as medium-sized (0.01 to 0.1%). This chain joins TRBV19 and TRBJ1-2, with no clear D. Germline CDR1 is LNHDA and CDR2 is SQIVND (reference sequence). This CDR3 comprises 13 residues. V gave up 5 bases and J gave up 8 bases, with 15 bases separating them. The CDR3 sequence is CASSVTTKGGYTF. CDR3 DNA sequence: TGTGCCAGTAGTGTGACTACGAAAGGGGGCTACACCTTC.

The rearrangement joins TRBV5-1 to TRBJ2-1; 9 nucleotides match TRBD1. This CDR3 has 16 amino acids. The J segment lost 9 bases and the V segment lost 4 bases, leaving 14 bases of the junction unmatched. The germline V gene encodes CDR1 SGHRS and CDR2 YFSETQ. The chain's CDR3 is CASSHSTGTGTGEQFF. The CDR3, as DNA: TGCGCCAGCAGCCACTCGACCGGGACAGGGACAGGTGAGCAGTTCTTC.

In DNA form, the CDR3 reads TGCGCCAGCCAGCGGACAGGGGAATGGGGCTCTAATGAAAAACTGTTTTTT. It translates to CASQRTGEWGSNEKLFF. This rearrangement joins TRBV5-1 to TRBJ1-4; 9 bases are a match to TRBD1. Trimming cost V 7 bases and J 3 bases; bases outside gene matches: 13. Germline CDR1 reads SGHRS; CDR2 reads YFSETQ. This CDR3 has 17 residues.

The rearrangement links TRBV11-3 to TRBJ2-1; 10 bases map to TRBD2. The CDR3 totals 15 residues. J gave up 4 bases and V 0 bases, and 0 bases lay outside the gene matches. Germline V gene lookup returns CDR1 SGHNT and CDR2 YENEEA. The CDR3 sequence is CASSLELAGYNEQFF. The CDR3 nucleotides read TGTGCCAGCAGCTTAGAACTAGCGGGGTACAATGAGCAGTTCTTC.

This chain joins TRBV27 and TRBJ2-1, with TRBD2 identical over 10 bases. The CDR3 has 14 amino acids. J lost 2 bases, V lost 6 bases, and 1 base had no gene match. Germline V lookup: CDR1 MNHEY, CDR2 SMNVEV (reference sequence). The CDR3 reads CASSSGRAYNEQFF. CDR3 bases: TGTGCCAGCAGCAGCGGGAGGGCCTACAATGAGCAGTTCTTC.

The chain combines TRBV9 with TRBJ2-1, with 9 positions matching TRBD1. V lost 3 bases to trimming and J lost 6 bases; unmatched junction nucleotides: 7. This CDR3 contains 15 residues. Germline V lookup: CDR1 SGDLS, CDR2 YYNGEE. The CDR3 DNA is TGTGCCAGCAGCGCGCCCGGGACAGGGACCAATGAGCAGTTCTTC. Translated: CASSAPGTGTNEQFF.

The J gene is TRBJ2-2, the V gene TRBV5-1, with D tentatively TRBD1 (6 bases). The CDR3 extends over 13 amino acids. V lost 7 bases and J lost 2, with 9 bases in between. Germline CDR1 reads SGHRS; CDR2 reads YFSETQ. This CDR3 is CASQQGNTGELFF. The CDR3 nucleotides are TGCGCCAGCCAACAGGGAAACACCGGGGAGCTGTTTTTT.

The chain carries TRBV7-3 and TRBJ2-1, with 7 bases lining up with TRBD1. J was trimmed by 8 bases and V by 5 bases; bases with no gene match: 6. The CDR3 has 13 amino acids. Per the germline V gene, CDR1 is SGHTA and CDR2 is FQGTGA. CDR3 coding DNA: TGTGCCAGCAGCCAACGTCAGGGGGATGAGCAGTTCTTC. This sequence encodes CASSQRQGDEQFF.

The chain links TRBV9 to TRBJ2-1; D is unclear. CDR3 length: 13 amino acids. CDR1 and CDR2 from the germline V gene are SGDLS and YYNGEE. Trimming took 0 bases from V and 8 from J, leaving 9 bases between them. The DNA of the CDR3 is TGTGCCAGCAGCGTAGTACAATTCGATGAGCAGTTCTTC. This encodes CASSVVQFDEQFF.

The CDR3 region is CASSQGKGVNTEAFF. The DNA of the CDR3 is TGCGCCAGCAGCCAAGGGAAGGGGGTGAACACTGAAGCTTTCTTT. The rearrangement links TRBV4-1 to TRBJ1-1; D is perhaps TRBD1 (6 bases). Germline CDR1 is MGHRA and CDR2 is YSYEKL. Trimming removed 1 base from V and 0 bases from J, with 9 bases in between. This CDR3 comprises 15 residues.

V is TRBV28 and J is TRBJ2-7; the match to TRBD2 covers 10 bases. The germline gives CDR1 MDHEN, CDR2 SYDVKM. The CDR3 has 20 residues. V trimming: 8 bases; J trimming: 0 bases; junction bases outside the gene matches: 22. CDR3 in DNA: TGTGCCAGCCGAGACCCACGGGTTCTAGCGGGAGCCGGAAGCTCCTACGAGCAGTACTTC. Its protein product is CASRDPRVLAGAGSSYEQYF.

The CDR3 loop reads CASSPGGPYYEQYF. The CDR3 DNA reads TGTGCCAGCAGCCCAGGCGGGCCGTACTACGAGCAGTACTTC. This rearrangement joins TRBV11-2 to TRBJ2-7; D is possibly TRBD2 (5 bases). Trimming left V 5 bases short and J 3 bases short, with 14 bases between. From germline, CDR1 is SGHAT and CDR2 FQNNGV. The CDR3 totals 14 residues.

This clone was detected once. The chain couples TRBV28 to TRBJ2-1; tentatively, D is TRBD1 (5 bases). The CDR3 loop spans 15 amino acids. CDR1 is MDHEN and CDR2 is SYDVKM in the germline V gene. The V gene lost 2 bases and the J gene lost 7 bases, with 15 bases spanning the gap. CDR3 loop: CASSLQGVALNEQFF. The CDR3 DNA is TGTGCCAGCAGTTTACAGGGCGTAGCCCTTAATGAGCAGTTCTTC.

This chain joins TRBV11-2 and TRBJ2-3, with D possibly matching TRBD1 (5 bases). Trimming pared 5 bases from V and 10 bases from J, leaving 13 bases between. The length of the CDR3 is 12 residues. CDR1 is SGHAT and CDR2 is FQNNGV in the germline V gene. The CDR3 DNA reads TGTGCCAGCAGCGATACAGGCGCCCCGCAGTATTTT. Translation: CASSDTGAPQYF.

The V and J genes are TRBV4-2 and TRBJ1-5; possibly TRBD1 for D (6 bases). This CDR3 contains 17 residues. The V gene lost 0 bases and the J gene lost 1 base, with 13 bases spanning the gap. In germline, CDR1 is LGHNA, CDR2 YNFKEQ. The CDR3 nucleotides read TGTGCCAGCAGCCAAGATCGAGGGGGACCCAGCAATCAGCCCCAGCATTTT. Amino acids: CASSQDRGGPSNQPQHF.